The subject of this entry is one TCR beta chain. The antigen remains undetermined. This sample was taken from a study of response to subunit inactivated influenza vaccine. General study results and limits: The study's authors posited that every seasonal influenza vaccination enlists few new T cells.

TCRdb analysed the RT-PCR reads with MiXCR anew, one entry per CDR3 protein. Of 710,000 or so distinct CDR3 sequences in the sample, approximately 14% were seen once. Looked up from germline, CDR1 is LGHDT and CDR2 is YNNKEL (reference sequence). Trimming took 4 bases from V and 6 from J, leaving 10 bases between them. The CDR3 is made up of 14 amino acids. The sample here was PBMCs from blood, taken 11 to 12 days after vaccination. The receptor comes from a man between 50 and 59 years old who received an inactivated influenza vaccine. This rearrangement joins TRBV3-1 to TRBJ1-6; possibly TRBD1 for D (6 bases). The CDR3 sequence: CASSLKQGNSPLHF. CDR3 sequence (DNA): TGTGCCAGCAGCCTCAAACAGGGTAATTCACCCCTCCACTTT.